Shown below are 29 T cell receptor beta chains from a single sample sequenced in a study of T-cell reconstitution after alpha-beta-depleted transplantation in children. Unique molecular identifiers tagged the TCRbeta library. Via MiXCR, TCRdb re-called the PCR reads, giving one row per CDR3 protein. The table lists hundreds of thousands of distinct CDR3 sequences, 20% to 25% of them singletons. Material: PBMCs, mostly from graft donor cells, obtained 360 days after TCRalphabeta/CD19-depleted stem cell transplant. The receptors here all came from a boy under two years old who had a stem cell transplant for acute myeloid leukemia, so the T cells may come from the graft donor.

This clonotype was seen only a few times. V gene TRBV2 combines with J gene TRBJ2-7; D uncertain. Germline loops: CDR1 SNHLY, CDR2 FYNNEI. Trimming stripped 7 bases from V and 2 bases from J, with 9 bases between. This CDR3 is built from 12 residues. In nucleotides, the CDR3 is TGTGCCAGCACGCTAGTCCCCTACGAGCAGTACGTC. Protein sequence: CASTLVPYEQYV.

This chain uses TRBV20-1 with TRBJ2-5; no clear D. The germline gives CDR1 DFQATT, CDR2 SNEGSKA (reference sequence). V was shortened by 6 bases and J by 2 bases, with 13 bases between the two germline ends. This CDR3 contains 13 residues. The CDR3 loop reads CSASGPLQETQYF. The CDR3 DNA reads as TGCAGTGCCTCCGGACCACTGCAAGAGACCCAGTACTTC.

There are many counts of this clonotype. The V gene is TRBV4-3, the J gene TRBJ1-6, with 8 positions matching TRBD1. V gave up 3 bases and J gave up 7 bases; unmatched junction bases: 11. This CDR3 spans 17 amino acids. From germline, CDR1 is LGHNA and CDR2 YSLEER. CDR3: CASSQTTRDRWNSPLHF. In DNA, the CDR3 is TGCGCCAGCAGCCAGACCACCAGGGACAGGTGGAATTCACCCCTCCACTTT.

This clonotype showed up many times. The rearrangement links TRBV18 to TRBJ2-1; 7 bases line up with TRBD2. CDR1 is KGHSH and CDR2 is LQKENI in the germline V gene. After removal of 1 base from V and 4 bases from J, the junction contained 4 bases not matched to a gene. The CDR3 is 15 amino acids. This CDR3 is CASSPLAGLYNEQFF. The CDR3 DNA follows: TGTGCCAGCTCACCACTAGCGGGCCTTTACAATGAGCAGTTCTTC.

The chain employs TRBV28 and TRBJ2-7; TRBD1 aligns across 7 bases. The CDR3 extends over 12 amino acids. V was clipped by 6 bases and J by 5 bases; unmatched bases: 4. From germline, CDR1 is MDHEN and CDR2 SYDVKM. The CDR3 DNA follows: TGTGCCAGCAGCTCGGACAGGAACGAGCAGTACGTC. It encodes CASSSDRNEQYV.

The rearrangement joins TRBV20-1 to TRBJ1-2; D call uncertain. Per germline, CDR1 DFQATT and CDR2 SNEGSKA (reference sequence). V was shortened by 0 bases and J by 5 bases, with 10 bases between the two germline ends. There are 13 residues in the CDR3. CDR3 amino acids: CSARDARLYGYTF. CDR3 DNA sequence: TGCAGTGCTAGAGATGCACGACTGTATGGCTACACCTTC.

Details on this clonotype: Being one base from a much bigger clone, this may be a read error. The CDR3 sequence: CASSHNTDTQYF. The CDR3 DNA follows: TGTGCCAGCAGCCACAACACAGATACGCAGTATTTT. J is TRBJ2-3 and V is TRBV3-1; D not certain. Germline V CDR1 and CDR2: LGHDT, YNNKEL (reference sequence). The CDR3 has 12 amino acids. With 3 bases removed from V and 2 bases from J, the gap between germline ends came to 3 bases.

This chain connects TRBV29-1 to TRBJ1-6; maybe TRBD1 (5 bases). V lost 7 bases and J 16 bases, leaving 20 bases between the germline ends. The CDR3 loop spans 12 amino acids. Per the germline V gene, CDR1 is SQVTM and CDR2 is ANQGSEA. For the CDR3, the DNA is TGCAGCGCCCGGGACGCTAATTTGGTGCTCCACTTT. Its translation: CSARDANLVLHF.

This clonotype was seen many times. The CDR3 bases are TGTGCCAGCAGTTTAAGCGGCTATCAGGTGTCTGGGGCCAACGTCCTGACTTTC. Translation: CASSLSGYQVSGANVLTF. V and J are TRBV28 and TRBJ2-6; D perhaps matches TRBD2 (5 bases). The CDR3 runs to 18 residues. Germline V gene data show CDR1 as MDHEN and CDR2 as SYDVKM. Deletions cut 2 bases from V and 1 base from J, with 15 bases between.

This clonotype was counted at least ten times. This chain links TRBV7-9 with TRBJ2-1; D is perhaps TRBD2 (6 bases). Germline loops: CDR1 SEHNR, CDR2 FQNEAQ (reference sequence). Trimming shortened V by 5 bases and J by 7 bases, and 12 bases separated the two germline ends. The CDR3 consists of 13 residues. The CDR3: CASSPGDENEQFF. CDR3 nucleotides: TGTGCCAGCAGCCCGGGGGATGAGAATGAGCAGTTCTTC. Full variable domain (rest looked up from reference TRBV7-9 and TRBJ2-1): DTGVSQNPRHKITKRGQNVTFRCDPISEHNRLYWYRQTLGQGPEFLTYFQNEAQLEKSRLLSDRFSAERPKGSFSTLEIQRTEQGDSAMYLCASSPGDENEQFFGPGTRLTVL.

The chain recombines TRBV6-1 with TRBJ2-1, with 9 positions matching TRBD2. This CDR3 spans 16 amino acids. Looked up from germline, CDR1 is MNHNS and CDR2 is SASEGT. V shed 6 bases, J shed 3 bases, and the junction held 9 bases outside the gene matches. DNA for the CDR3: TGTGCCAGCAGCTCGGGACTAGCTCGGGTCTACAATGAGCAGTTCTTC. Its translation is CASSSGLARVYNEQFF.

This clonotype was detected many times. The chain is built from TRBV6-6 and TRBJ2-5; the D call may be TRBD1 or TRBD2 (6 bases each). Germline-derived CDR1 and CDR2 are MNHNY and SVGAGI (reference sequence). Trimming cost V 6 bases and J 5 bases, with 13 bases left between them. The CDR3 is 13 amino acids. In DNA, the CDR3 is TGTGCCAGCAGCTATACAGGGACTGAGACCCAGTACTTC. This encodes CASSYTGTETQYF.

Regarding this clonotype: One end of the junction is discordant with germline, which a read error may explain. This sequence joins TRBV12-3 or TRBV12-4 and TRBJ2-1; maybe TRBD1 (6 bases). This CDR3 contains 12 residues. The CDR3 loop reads CASSSETGPSVF. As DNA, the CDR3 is TGTGCCAGCAGTTCCGAGACAGGACCCTCGGTCTTC.

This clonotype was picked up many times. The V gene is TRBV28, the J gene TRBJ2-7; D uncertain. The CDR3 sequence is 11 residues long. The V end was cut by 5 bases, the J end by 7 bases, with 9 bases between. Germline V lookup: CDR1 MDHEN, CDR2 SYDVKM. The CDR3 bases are TGTGCCAGCAGTAGGTTCGGGGAGCAGTACGTC. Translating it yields CASSRFGEQYV.

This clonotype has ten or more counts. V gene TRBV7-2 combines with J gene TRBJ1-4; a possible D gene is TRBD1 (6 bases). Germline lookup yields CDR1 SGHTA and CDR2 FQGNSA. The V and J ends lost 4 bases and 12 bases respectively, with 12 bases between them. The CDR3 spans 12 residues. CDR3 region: CASSYYREQLFF. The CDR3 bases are TGTGCCAGCAGCTACTACAGGGAACAACTGTTTTTT. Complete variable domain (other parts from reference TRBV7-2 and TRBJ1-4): GAGVSQSPSNKVTEKGKDVELRCDPISGHTALYWYRQSLGQGLEFLIYFQGNSAPDKSGLPSDRFSAERTGGSVSTLTIQRTQQEDSAVYLCASSYYREQLFFGSGTQLSVL.

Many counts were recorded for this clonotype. CDR3 residues: CASSRQGMGYGYTF. In DNA, the CDR3 is TGTGCCAGCAGTAGACAGGGGATGGGCTATGGCTACACCTTC. The chain couples TRBV6-5 to TRBJ1-2, with TRBD1 matching over 8 bases. CDR1 and CDR2 (germline): MNHEY, SVGAGI. The ends lost 5 bases at V and 4 bases at J; junction bases unmatched: 6. This CDR3 contains 14 residues.

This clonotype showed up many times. CDR3 bases: TGCGCCAGCAGCTTGATCCCTACAGAGCAGCCTAGCGTCTTCTACGAGCAGTACTTC. This sequence encodes CASSLIPTEQPSVFYEQYF. The V and J genes are TRBV5-1 and TRBJ2-7; D is perhaps TRBD2 (6 bases). This CDR3 has 19 amino acids. The V end was cut by 1 base, the J end by 3 bases, with 26 bases between. Germline lookup yields CDR1 SGHRS and CDR2 YFSETQ.

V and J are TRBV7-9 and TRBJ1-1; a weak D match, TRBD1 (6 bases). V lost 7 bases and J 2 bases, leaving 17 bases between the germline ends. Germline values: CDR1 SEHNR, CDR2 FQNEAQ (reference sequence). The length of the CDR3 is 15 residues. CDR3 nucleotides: TGTGCCAGCACCCACATAGCAGGGGTTAACACTGAAGCTTTCTTT. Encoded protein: CASTHIAGVNTEAFF.

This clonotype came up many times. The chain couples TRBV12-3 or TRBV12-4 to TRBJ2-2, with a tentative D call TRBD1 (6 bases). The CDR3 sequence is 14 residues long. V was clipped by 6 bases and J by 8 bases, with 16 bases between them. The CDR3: CASSPSGEIGELFF. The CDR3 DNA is TGTGCCAGCAGCCCCTCAGGGGAGATAGGGGAGCTGTTTTTT.

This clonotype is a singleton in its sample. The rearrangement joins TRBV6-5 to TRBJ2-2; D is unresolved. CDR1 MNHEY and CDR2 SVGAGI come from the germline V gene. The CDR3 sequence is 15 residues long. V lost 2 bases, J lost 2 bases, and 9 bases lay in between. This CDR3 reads CASSYEGLNTGELFF. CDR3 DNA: TGTGCCAGCAGTTACGAAGGGCTAAACACCGGGGAGCTGTTTTTT.

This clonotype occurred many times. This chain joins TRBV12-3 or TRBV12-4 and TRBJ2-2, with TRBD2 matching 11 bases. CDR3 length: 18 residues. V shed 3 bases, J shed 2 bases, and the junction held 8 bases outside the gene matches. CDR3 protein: CASSLSLGTSGNTGELFF. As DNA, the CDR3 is TGTGCCAGCAGTTTGAGCTTAGGGACTAGCGGAAACACCGGGGAGCTGTTTTTT.

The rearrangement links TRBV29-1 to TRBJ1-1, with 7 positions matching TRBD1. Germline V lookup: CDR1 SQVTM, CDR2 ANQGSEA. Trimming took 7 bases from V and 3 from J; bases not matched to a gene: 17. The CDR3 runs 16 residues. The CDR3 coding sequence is TGCAGCGGAACCTACTTTGGGGCCACAGGGGACACTGAAGCTTTCTTT. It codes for CSGTYFGATGDTEAFF.

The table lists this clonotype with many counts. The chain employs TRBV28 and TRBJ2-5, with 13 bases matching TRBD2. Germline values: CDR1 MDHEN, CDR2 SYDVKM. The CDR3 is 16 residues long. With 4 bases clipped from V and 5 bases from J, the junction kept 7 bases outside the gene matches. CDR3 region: CASSSLGLAGAETQYF. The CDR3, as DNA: TGTGCCAGCAGTTCCCTAGGACTAGCGGGGGCGGAGACCCAGTACTTC.

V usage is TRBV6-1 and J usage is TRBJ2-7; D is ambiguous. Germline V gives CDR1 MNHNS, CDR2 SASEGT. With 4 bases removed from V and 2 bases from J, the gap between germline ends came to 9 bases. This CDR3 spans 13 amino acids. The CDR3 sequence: CASSAGSAYEQYV. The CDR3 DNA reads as TGTGCCAGCAGTGCCGGCAGCGCCTACGAGCAGTACGTC.

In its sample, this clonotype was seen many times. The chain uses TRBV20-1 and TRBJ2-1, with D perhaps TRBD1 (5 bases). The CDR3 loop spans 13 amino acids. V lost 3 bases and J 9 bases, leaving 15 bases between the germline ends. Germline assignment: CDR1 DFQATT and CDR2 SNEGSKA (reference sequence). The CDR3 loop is CSARPSGMGEQFF. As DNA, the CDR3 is TGCAGTGCTAGGCCGTCAGGGATGGGTGAGCAGTTCTTC.

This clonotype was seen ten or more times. This chain's CDR3 is CASTANTGGNTIYF. The DNA of the CDR3 is TGTGCCAGCACGGCCAACACGGGTGGAAACACCATATATTTT. The chain joins TRBV12-3 or TRBV12-4 to TRBJ1-3; D uncertain. V was clipped by 7 bases and J by 3 bases, with 13 bases between them. The CDR3 is 14 residues long.

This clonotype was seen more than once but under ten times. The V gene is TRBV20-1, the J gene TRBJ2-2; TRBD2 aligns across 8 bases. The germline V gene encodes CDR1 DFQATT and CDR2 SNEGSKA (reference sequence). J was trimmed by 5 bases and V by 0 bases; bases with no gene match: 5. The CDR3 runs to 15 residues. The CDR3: CSARDSGVGTGELFF. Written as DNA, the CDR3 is TGCAGTGCTAGAGATAGCGGGGTTGGGACCGGGGAGCTGTTTTTT.

Here the CDR3 reads CASSFDIGGNEQFF. The CDR3 DNA reads TGTGCCAGCAGCTTTGACATTGGCGGCAATGAGCAGTTCTTC. The V gene is TRBV5-6, the J gene TRBJ2-1; D is uncertain. V was shortened by 2 bases and J by 6 bases, with 12 bases between the two germline ends. The germline V gene encodes CDR1 SGHDT and CDR2 YYEEEE. CDR3 length equals 14 residues.

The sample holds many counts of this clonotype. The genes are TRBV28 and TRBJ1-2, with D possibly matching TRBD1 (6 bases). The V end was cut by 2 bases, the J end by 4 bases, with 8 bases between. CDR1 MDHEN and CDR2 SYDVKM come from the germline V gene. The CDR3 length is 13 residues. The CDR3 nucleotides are TGTGCCAGCAGTTTAGAGGACAGCTATGGCTACACCTTC. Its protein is CASSLEDSYGYTF.